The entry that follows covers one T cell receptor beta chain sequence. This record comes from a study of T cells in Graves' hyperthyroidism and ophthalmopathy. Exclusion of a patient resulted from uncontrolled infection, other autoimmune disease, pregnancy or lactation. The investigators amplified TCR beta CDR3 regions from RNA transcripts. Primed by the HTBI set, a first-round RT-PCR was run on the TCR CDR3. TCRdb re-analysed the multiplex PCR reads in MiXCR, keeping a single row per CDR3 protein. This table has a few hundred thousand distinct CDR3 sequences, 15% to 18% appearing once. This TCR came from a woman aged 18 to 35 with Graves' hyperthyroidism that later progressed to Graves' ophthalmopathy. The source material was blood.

The CDR3 DNA follows: TGTGCCACCTTAGCGGGAGTCGGCGAGCAGTACTTC. This translates into CATLAGVGEQYF. V usage is TRBV7-8 and J usage is TRBJ2-7; 9 nucleotides agree with TRBD2. V gave up 10 bases and J gave up 6 bases; unmatched junction bases: 7. The germline gives CDR1 SGHVS, CDR2 FQNEAQ. CDR3 length: 12 amino acids.